The clone carrying this T cell receptor (beta chain) occurred a few times. Its antigen is undetermined. This specimen belongs to a study of human T cells and chemical hapten exposure. Study overall: The variation in per-sample TCR yields arose mainly from small differences in pooled library volumes. Findings of the study overall: Donor immune responses may differ from healthy people's, since all donors had alopecia.

This CDR3 region has 18 residues. The germline V gene encodes CDR1 SGHVS and CDR2 FQNEAQ. The V gene lost 5 bases and the J gene lost 2 bases, with 19 bases spanning the gap. TCRdb redid the calling of the RACE reads with MiXCR, one entry per CDR3 protein. The table has approximately 75,000 distinct CDR3 sequences, 7.5% to 9.5% seen once; the top ten hold approximately 3.5%. Stated time point: patch test 2, 6 weeks after DPC sensitization. Treatment described: therapeutic diphenylcyclopropenone sensitization with weekly scalp DPC. The source material was whole blood, sampled in connection with sensitization to the hapten diphenylcyclopropenone (DPC). The J gene is TRBJ1-6, the V gene TRBV7-8; perhaps TRBD1 as D (6 bases). The sequence came from a woman aged 50 to 65 with alopecia areata. Some clones in this sample may be carry-over from other donors' samples. CDR3 sequence (DNA): TGTGCCAGCAGCCCCCGGGGGCGGGGCACGGCCTATAATTCACCCCTCCACTTT. It specifies CASSPRGRGTAYNSPLHF.